These 31 T cell receptor beta chains share one sample of origin, sequenced in a study of T cell responses to AZD1222 COVID-19 vaccine. TCRdb's table, derived via immunoSEQ multiplex PCR, lists solely in-frame clones and lacks some. The sample records about 120,000 clones, roughly 89% being singletons. Source: peripheral blood, taken on day 0 of AZD1222 vaccination. The receptors were sampled from an adult in good health.

The chain links TRBV10-3 to TRBJ2-5; TRBD1 aligns across 10 bases. The J segment lost 11 bases and the V segment lost 2 bases, leaving 5 bases of the junction unmatched. CDR3 length: 13 amino acids. Germline CDR1 reads ENHRY; CDR2 reads SYGVKD. The CDR3: CAISEGTGDNQYF. DNA of the CDR3: TGTGCCATCAGTGAGGGGACAGGGGATAATCAGTACTTC.

This chain links TRBV5-4 with TRBJ2-5, with a possible D match to TRBD2 (6 bases). V was trimmed by 2 bases and J by 3 bases, leaving 8 bases between them. The CDR3 loop spans 13 amino acids. Germline CDR1 reads SGHNT; CDR2 reads YYREEE (reference sequence). The DNA for the CDR3 is TGTGCCAGCAGCTTCCCGGGAGAAGAGACCCAGTACTTC. It yields the protein CASSFPGEETQYF.

The V call is TRBV6-5, the J call TRBJ1-2; the match to TRBD1 covers 8 bases. With 2 bases clipped from V and 4 bases from J, the junction kept 3 bases outside the gene matches. The CDR3 covers 14 residues. Germline loops: CDR1 MNHEY, CDR2 SVGAGI. The CDR3 DNA is TGTGCCAGCAGTTACAGGGACAGGTTCTATGGCTACACCTTC. Translated, it gives CASSYRDRFYGYTF.

The CDR3, as DNA: TGCGCCAGCACACCGGGACTAGCGTGGAATGAGCAGTTCTTC. Amino acids: CASTPGLAWNEQFF. The V call is TRBV5-1, the J call TRBJ2-1, with 10 nucleotides matching TRBD2. Germline V lookup: CDR1 SGHRS, CDR2 YFSETQ. This CDR3 is built from 14 residues. Trimming at V came to 6 bases and at J to 7 bases, leaving 7 bases not matched to a gene.

V gene TRBV11-2 combines with J gene TRBJ2-3; no definite D call. From germline, CDR1 is SGHAT and CDR2 FQNNGV. The ends were cut back, 3 bases at V and 6 bases at J, with 7 bases in the middle. The CDR3 sequence is 12 residues long. CDR3 DNA: TGTGCCAGCAGCTTTAGTGGGGATACGCAGTATTTT. It yields the protein CASSFSGDTQYF.

This clone was recorded only once. The chain couples TRBV10-1 to TRBJ1-1, with 9 bases fitting TRBD1. V was clipped by 3 bases and J by 5 bases; unmatched bases: 4. Per germline, CDR1 WNHNN and CDR2 SYGVQD (reference sequence). This CDR3 spans 14 amino acids. The DNA of the CDR3 is TGCGCCAGCAGTGATGGGACAGGGAGGACTGAAGCTTTCTTT. Residues: CASSDGTGRTEAFF.

The gene calls are TRBV6-2 or TRBV6-3 and TRBJ2-1, with D maybe TRBD1 (6 bases). V shed 5 bases and J shed 4 bases, with 18 bases lying between them. CDR1 and CDR2 (germline): MNHEY, SVGEGT. This CDR3 region has 16 residues. CDR3 coding DNA: TGTGCCAGCAGTAATTCTCGGGACATCGTATACAATGAGCAGTTCTTC. Amino acid sequence: CASSNSRDIVYNEQFF.

The rearrangement links TRBV18 to TRBJ2-2; tentative D call: TRBD2 (6 bases). Per the germline V gene, CDR1 is KGHSH and CDR2 is LQKENI. This CDR3 spans 15 amino acids. Trimming left V 3 bases short and J 1 base short, with 9 bases between. CDR3 sequence (DNA): TGTGCCAGCTCACCTGGAGGGATGAACACCGGGGAGCTGTTTTTT. Translating it yields CASSPGGMNTGELFF.

V and J are TRBV14 and TRBJ2-2; 8 nucleotides agree with TRBD2. The CDR3 extends over 15 amino acids. Germline CDR1 reads SGHDN; CDR2 reads FVKESK. The V segment lost 6 bases and the J segment 4 bases; nucleotides outside the gene matches: 7. In DNA form, the CDR3 reads TGTGCCAGCAGAACCGGGACTAGTCGCACCGGGGAGCTGTTTTTT. It encodes CASRTGTSRTGELFF.

The J gene is TRBJ2-1, the V gene TRBV2; 10 nucleotides line up with TRBD2. Germline-derived CDR1 and CDR2 are SNHLY and FYNNEI. V trimming: 3 bases; J trimming: 7 bases; junction bases outside the gene matches: 3. The CDR3 has 14 residues. For the CDR3, the DNA is TGTGCCAGCAGTGATCCAGCGGGAGGGAATGAGCAGTTCTTC. This encodes CASSDPAGGNEQFF.

The chain carries TRBV5-8 and TRBJ2-7; D is perhaps TRBD1 (6 bases). The germline gives CDR1 SGHTS, CDR2 YDEGEE. The V end lost 5 bases, the J end lost 5 bases, and 14 bases lay between the germline ends. The CDR3 covers 13 residues. The CDR3, as DNA: TGTGCCAGCAGACTACAGGGAGTGCACGAGCAGTACTTC. Residues: CASRLQGVHEQYF.

The chain combines TRBV30 with TRBJ2-7; 7 bases are shared with TRBD2. Germline loops: CDR1 GTSNPN, CDR2 SVGIG (reference sequence). The CDR3 has 13 amino acids. The V gene end was trimmed by 4 bases and the J gene end by 6 bases; junction bases not matched to a gene: 9. CDR3 amino acids: CAWKREGRLEQYF. Written as DNA, the CDR3 is TGTGCCTGGAAGAGGGAGGGCCGTCTCGAGCAGTACTTC.

The V and J genes are TRBV11-3 and TRBJ2-1; tentative D call: TRBD2 (5 bases). Between the trimmed V and J ends, which lost 5 bases and 8 bases, there was a span of 16 bases. Per germline, CDR1 SGHNT and CDR2 YENEEA. The CDR3 is 14 residues long. CDR3 nucleotide sequence: TGTGCCAGCAGCGCGGGCTACTCTGGGGATGAGCAGTTCTTC. This translates into CASSAGYSGDEQFF.

The chain employs TRBV7-2 and TRBJ2-2; the D is unclear. V lost 0 bases to trimming and J lost 3 bases, with 8 bases between them. The CDR3 sequence is 15 residues long. Germline V lookup: CDR1 SGHTA, CDR2 FQGNSA. The CDR3 loop is CASSLATVDTGELFF. In DNA, the CDR3 is TGTGCCAGCAGCTTAGCCACCGTTGACACCGGGGAGCTGTTTTTT.

This clone has only a few counts. This sequence joins TRBV6-6 and TRBJ1-3, with D hard to call. With 0 bases removed from V and 16 bases from J, the gap between germline ends came to 10 bases. CDR1 and CDR2 (germline): MNHNY, SVGAGI (reference sequence). The CDR3 has 11 amino acids. CDR3 sequence reads: CASSYSSGLYF. The CDR3 DNA follows: TGTGCCAGCAGTTACTCATCAGGACTGTATTTT.

J is TRBJ1-3 and V is TRBV5-5; weak D call: TRBD1 (5 bases). Germline V gives CDR1 SGHKS, CDR2 YYEKEE (reference sequence). V shed 0 bases and J shed 4 bases, with 14 bases lying between them. The CDR3 extends over 16 amino acids. CDR3 bases: TGTGCCAGCAGCTTGGCAGGGAGCTACCCAGGAAACACCATATATTTT. Translating gives CASSLAGSYPGNTIYF.

This clone was counted a single time. This chain uses TRBV2 with TRBJ1-2; TRBD1 agrees at 7 bases. Germline V gives CDR1 SNHLY, CDR2 FYNNEI. The CDR3 consists of 13 residues. V gave up 5 bases and J gave up 9 bases; unmatched junction bases: 9. CDR3 loop: CASSPQGENRYTF. The CDR3 DNA reads as TGTGCCAGCAGTCCTCAGGGGGAGAATCGCTACACCTTC.

The chain couples TRBV3-1 (or the pseudogene TRBV3-2) to TRBJ2-4; weak D call: TRBD1 (5 bases). Germline loops: CDR1 LGHDT, CDR2 YNNKEL (reference sequence). This CDR3 is built from 12 residues. Trimming cost V 3 bases and J 9 bases, with 9 bases left between them. DNA of the CDR3: TGTGCCAGCAGCCACAGGGATTTCATTCAGTACTTC. Its protein product is CASSHRDFIQYF.

The chain links TRBV28 to TRBJ1-2; D uncertain. Trimming pared 5 bases from V and 7 bases from J, leaving 8 bases between. The CDR3 length is 11 residues. Germline CDR1 reads MDHEN; CDR2 reads SYDVKM. The CDR3 spells CASSTRSGYTF. The CDR3 coding sequence is TGTGCCAGCAGTACTCGGTCTGGCTACACCTTC.

CDR3 residues: CASSDPEEQFF. As DNA, the CDR3 is TGTGCCAGCAGCGACCCGGAGGAGCAGTTCTTC. V is TRBV6-6 and J is TRBJ2-1, with D uncertain. The CDR3 length is 11 residues. Per germline, CDR1 MNHNY and CDR2 SVGAGI (reference sequence). V gave up 6 bases and J gave up 10 bases, with 10 bases separating them.

The chain carries TRBV9 and TRBJ2-1; D call uncertain. Germline CDR1 is SGDLS and CDR2 is YYNGEE. The CDR3 is 15 residues long. Trimming cost V 4 bases and J 0 bases, with 11 bases left between them. DNA for the CDR3: TGTGCCAGCAGCCCAGACACCAACTCCTACAATGAGCAGTTCTTC. This translates into CASSPDTNSYNEQFF.

The chain joins TRBV5-1 to TRBJ2-3; TRBD2 matches 8 bases. Germline V gene sequence: CDR1 SGHRS, CDR2 YFSETQ. This CDR3 comprises 15 residues. With 4 bases clipped from V and 3 bases from J, the junction kept 7 bases outside the gene matches. The DNA for the CDR3 is TGCGCCAGCAGCGCGGGGCGGGGGGCTACAGATACGCAGTATTTT. The encoded protein is CASSAGRGATDTQYF.

V usage is TRBV27 and J usage is TRBJ2-1; the D gene is possibly TRBD1 (5 bases). V was trimmed by 5 bases and J by 9 bases, leaving 14 bases between them. The germline V gene has CDR1 MNHEY and CDR2 SMNVEV (reference sequence). The CDR3 is 13 amino acids. Written as DNA, the CDR3 is TGTGCCAGCAGTCCAATAAGGGGTGCTGAGCAGTTCTTC. Translating gives CASSPIRGAEQFF.

V gene TRBV5-6 combines with J gene TRBJ1-5; D not resolved. The germline gives CDR1 SGHDT, CDR2 YYEEEE. This CDR3 has 14 residues. V lost 0 bases and J lost 10, with 14 bases in between. CDR3 nucleotides: TGTGCCAGCAGCTTGGCGCGTATCCCGGGACCCCAGCATTTT. Its protein product is CASSLARIPGPQHF.

The chain joins TRBV29-1 to TRBJ1-2; D perhaps matches TRBD1 (6 bases). The CDR3 loop spans 13 amino acids. Germline values: CDR1 SQVTM, CDR2 ANQGSEA. Trimming took off 7 bases at V and 2 bases at J, with 14 bases between the two ends. CDR3 nucleotides: TGCAGCGCGGCGCAGGGGCAGAACTATGGCTACACCTTC. This codes for CSAAQGQNYGYTF.

The chain uses TRBV29-1 and TRBJ2-5; 11 nucleotides match TRBD2. This CDR3 region has 14 residues. The V segment lost 4 bases and the J segment 3 bases; nucleotides outside the gene matches: 4. CDR1 and CDR2 from the germline V gene are SQVTM and ANQGSEA. The CDR3 here is CSVGVAGGEETQYF. For the CDR3, the DNA is TGCAGCGTTGGGGTAGCGGGAGGGGAAGAGACCCAGTACTTC.

V and J are TRBV7-2 and TRBJ1-4, with TRBD1 as a possible D gene (5 bases). In germline, CDR1 is SGHTA, CDR2 FQGNSA. The CDR3 totals 13 residues. Trimming cost V 1 base and J 5 bases, with 5 bases left between them. CDR3 region: CASSLGQNEKLFF. CDR3 DNA: TGTGCCAGCAGCTTAGGACAGAATGAAAAACTGTTTTTT.

Details on this clone: The same CDR3 is also encoded by other DNA sequences in this sample. The chain joins TRBV2 to TRBJ2-1; tentative D call: TRBD2 (5 bases). Germline V gene lookup returns CDR1 SNHLY and CDR2 FYNNEI. The ends were cut back, 8 bases at V and 4 bases at J, with 9 bases in the middle. The CDR3 spans 12 residues. The CDR3 protein is CASRDYYNEQFF. The CDR3 DNA reads as TGTGCCAGCCGCGACTATTACAATGAGCAGTTCTTC.

This chain joins TRBV4-3 and TRBJ2-5; maybe TRBD2 (5 bases). V gave up 4 bases and J gave up 5 bases, with 20 bases separating them. Germline lookup yields CDR1 LGHNA and CDR2 YSLEER. This CDR3 is built from 16 residues. The CDR3 is CASSPGPLRGDETQYF. The CDR3 nucleotides read TGCGCCAGCAGCCCCGGCCCACTCCGGGGAGACGAGACCCAGTACTTC.

The rearrangement links TRBV7-2 to TRBJ1-2; TRBD1 is a possible D gene (5 bases). Deletions cut 5 bases from V and 5 bases from J, with 6 bases between. The CDR3 length is 11 residues. Per the germline V gene, CDR1 is SGHTA and CDR2 is FQGNSA. The CDR3: CASSPGYGYTF. DNA of the CDR3: TGTGCCAGCAGCCCAGGGTATGGCTACACCTTC.

This clone came up once. The chain carries TRBV7-2 and TRBJ1-6; D ambiguous. The CDR3 spans 11 residues. In germline, CDR1 is SGHTA, CDR2 FQGNSA. V lost 1 base and J 15 bases, leaving 7 bases between the germline ends. The CDR3 reads CASSLGVVLHF. CDR3 nucleotide sequence: TGTGCCAGCAGCTTAGGAGTGGTCCTCCACTTT. Looking up the rest from reference TRBV7-2 and TRBJ1-6 gives the full variable domain: GAGVSQSPSNKVTEKGKDVELRCDPISGHTALYWYRQSLGQGLEFLIYFQGNSAPDKSGLPSDRFSAERTGGSVSTLTIQRTQQEDSAVYLCASSLGVVLHFGNGTRLTVT.